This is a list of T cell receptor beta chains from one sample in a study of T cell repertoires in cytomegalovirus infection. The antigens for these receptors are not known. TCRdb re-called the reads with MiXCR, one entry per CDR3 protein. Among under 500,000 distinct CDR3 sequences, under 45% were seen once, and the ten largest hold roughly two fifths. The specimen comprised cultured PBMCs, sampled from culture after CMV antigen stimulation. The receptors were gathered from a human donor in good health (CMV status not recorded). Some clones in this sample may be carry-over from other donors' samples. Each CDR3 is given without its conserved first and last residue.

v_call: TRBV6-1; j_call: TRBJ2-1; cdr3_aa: ASSDPPGHLFNEQF
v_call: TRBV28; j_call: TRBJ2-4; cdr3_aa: ASSTPAVAKNIQY
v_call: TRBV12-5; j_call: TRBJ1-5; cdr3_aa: ASGLVGGRNQPQH
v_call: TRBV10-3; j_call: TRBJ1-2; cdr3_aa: AIKGLHYGYT
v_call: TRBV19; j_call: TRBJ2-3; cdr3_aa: ASSPRRTDTQY
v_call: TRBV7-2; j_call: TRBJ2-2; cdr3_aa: ASTWTSGVTGELF
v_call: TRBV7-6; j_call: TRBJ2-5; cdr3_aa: ASSFGLARTGPETQY
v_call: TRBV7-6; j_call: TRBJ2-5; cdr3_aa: ASSFGKRQGKGETQY
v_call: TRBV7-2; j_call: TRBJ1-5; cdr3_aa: ASSYYPGQGLSQPQH
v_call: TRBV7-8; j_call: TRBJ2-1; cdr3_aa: ASSPRRRASYNEQF
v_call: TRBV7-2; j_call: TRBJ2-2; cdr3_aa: ASSLDFASGMDTGELF
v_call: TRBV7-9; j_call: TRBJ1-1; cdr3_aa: ASSPTPSPEAF
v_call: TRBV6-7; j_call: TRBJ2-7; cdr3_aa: ASSPYLTIEQY
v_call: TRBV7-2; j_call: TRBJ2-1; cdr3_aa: ASSLASLAGGHYEQF
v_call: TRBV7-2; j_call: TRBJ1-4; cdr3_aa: ASSRGPPEKLF
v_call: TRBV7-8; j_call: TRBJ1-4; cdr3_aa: ASSLLERGAREKLF
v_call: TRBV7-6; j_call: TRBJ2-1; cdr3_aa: ASHQEPLYNEQF
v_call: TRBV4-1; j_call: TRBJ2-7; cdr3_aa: ASSQVDRGGYEQY
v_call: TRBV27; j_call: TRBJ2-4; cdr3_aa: ASSFGGQNKNIQY
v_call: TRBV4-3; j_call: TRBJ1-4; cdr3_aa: ASSQELATNEKLF
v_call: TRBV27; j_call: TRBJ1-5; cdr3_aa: ASSLSPREDQPQH
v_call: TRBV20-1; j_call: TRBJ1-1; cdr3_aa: SAKNRFGRLYGEAF
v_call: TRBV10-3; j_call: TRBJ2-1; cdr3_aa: AISLQTSGRGVEQF
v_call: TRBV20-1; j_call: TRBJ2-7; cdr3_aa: SARASGVEQY
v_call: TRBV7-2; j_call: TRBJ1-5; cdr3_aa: ASSLVSLGQNQPQH
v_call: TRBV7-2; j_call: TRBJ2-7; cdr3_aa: ASSLVLRGRYEQY
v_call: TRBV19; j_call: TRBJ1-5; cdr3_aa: ASSIVGTRYDQPQH
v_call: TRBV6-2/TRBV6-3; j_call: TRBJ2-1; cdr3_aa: ASSYSAGTSGSVEQF
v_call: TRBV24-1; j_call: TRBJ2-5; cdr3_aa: ATSDLTRDGKETQY
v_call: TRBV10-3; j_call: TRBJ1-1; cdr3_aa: AISEDRAPEEAF
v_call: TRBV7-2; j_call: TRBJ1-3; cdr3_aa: ASSLRTVSGNTIY
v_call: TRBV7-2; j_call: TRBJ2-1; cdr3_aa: ASSRSGGADEQF
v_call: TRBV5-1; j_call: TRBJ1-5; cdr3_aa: ASSLNGREGQPQH
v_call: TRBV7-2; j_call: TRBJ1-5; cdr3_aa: ASSQRGAFDGPQH
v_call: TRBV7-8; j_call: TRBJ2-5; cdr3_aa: ASSFSRVDPETQY
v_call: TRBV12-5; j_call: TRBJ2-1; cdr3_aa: ASGLWDNEQF
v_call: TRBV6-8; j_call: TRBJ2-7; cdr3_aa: ASTSLGGRAYEQY
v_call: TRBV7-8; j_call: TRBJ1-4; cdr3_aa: ASSPGTVLATNEKLF
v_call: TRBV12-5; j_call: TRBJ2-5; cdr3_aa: ASGLVRGIQETQY
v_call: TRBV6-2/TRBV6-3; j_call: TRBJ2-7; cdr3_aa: AISTSGRGSPYEQY
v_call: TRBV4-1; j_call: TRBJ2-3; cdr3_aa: ASSQDPPGANTDTQY
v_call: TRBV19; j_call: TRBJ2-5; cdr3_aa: ASSSTSGGSQETQY
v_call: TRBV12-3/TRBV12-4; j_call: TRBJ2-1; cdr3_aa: ASSFTDGATNEQF
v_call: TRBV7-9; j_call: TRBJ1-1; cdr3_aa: ASSPPLGSLNTEAF
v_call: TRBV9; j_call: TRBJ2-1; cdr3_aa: ASSSTSGPGYEQF
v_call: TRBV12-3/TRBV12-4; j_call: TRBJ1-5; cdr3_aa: ASSRTQGRRQPQH
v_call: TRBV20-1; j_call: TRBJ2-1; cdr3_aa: SAKTGENEQF
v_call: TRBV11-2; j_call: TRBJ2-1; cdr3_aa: ASSLAYAREQF
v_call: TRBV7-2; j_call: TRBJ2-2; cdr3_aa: ASSSSGTEAGELF
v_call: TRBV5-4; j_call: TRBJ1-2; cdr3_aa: ASRPTRTGGPYT
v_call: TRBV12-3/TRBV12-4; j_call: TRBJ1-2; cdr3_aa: ASSPRGFTGYT
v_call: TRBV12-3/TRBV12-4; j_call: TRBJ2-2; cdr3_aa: ASSWGRGGTGELF
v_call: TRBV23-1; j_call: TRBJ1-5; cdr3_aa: ASSPKQGPYSNQPQH